This T cell receptor beta chain was documented in a study of blood T cell repertoires in COVID-19. Method: immunoSEQ multiplex PCR; TCRdb's copy keeps in-frame clones and lacks some. Among approximately 140,000 clones listed, roughly 87% were seen once. V dropped 4 bases and J dropped 2 bases, with 23 bases sitting between them. Germline-derived CDR1 and CDR2 are SNHLY and FYNNEI. CDR3 length: 19 amino acids. Source material: peripheral blood. This TCR was recovered from a woman aged 55-75 years with active or convalescent COVID-19. The rearrangement uses TRBV2 and TRBJ2-2; D is possibly TRBD2 (7 bases). CDR3 sequence (DNA): TGTGCCAGCAGTGGGACAGATTTAACCCCGGGGGGTAACACCGGGGAGCTGTTTTTT. As protein: CASSGTDLTPGGNTGELFF.